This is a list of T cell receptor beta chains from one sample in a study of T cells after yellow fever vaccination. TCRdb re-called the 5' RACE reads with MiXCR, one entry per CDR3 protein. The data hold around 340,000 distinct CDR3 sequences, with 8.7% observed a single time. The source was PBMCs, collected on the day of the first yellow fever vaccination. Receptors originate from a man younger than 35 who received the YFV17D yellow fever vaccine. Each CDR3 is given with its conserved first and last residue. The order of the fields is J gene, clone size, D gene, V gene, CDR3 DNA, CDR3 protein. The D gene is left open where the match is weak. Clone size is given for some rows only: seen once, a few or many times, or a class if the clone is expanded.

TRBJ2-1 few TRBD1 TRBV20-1 TGCAGTGCTAGAGACAGGGGGCACTACAATGAGCAGTTCTTC CSARDRGHYNEQFF
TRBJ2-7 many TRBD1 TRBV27 TGTGCCAGCGGACAGGGCCACGAGCAGTACTTC CASGQGHEQYF
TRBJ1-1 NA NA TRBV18 TGTGCCAGCACGGACAGTATGGACACTGAAGCTTTCTTT CASTDSMDTEAFF
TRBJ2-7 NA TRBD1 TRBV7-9 TGTGCCAGCAGCCAGCGCGGACAGGGCAAGTTCCACGAGCAGTACTTC CASSQRGQGKFHEQYF
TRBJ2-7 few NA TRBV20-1 TGCAGTGCTAGAGATCAACAGGGAGGACTCTACGAGCAGTACTTC CSARDQQGGLYEQYF
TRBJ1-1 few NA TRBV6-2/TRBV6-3 TGTGCCACCCGACGGTTTATGAACACTGAAGCTTTCTTT CATRRFMNTEAFF
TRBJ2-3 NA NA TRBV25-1 TGTGCCAGCAGTGAATCGGGCACAGATACGCAGTATTTT CASSESGTDTQYF
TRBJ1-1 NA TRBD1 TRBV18 TGTGCCAGCTCATTCGGGACAGGGACGAACACTGAAGCTTTCTTT CASSFGTGTNTEAFF
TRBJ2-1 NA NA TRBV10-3 TGTGCCATCAGTGAGTCTGCGTTTTCCCACAATGAGCAGTTCTTC CAISESAFSHNEQFF
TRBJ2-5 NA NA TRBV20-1 TGCAGTGCCCCTTCCCAGGCTAAAGAGACCCAGTACTTC CSAPSQAKETQYF
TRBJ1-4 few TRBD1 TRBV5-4 TGTGCCAGCAGCTTACAGGGGGACGGAGAAAAACTGTTTTTT CASSLQGDGEKLFF
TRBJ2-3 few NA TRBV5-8 TGTGCCAGCAGCTTCAGGGTAGGCGGGGGCACAGATACGCAGTATTTT CASSFRVGGGTDTQYF
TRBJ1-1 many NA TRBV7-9 TGTGCCAGCAGCCCAGGGACCCCGGGCACTGAAGCTTTCTTT CASSPGTPGTEAFF
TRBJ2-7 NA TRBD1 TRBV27 TGTGCCAGCAGTTTCGAACAGGGGGCGGGCTACGAGCAGTACTTC CASSFEQGAGYEQYF
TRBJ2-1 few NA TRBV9 TGTGCCAGCAGCCTCCGACTTTACAATGAGCAGTTCTTC CASSLRLYNEQFF
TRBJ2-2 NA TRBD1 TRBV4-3 TGCGCCAGCAGCCTCCAACAGGGGGCCCGAAACACCGGGGAGCTGTTTTTT CASSLQQGARNTGELFF
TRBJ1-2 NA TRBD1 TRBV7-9 TGTGCCAGCAGCTTAAGACGGACGGGACAGGGAACCTATGGCTACACCTTC CASSLRRTGQGTYGYTF
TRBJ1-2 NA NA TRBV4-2 TGTGCCAGCAGCCAAGCCCAGAACTCGGACTATGGCTACACCTTC CASSQAQNSDYGYTF
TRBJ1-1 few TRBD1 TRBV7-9 TGTGCCAGCAGCGCAAACAGGGGTACTGAAGCTTTCTTT CASSANRGTEAFF
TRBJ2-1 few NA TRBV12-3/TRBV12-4 TGTGCCAGCACGGCAGACCACAATGAGCAGTTCTTC CASTADHNEQFF
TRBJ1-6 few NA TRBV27 TGTGCCAGCAGTCCTCAGGGGCCGGATTCACCCCTCCACTTT CASSPQGPDSPLHF
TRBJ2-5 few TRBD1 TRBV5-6 TGTGCCAGCAGCTACTGGAGGGACAGGGGACGAGGAGGGGAGACCCAGTACTTC CASSYWRDRGRGGETQYF
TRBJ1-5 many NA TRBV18 TGTGCCAGCTCGGGATGGGGGGATAGCAATCAGCCCCAGCATTTT CASSGWGDSNQPQHF
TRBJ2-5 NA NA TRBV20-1 TGCAGTGCTAGATGGCAGTCCCAAGAGACCCAGTACTTC CSARWQSQETQYF
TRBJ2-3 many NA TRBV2 TGTGCCAGCAGTGGTCTAGTTACCACAGATACGCAGTATTTT CASSGLVTTDTQYF
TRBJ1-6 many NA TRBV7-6 TGTGCCAGCAGCTTGGAGCGCTCCTATAATTCACCCCTCCACTTT CASSLERSYNSPLHF
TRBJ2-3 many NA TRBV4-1 TGCGCCAGCAGCCAAGATTGGTTGATTTTAAATACGCAGTATTTT CASSQDWLILNTQYF
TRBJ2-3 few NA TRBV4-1 TGCGCCAGCAGCCAACTCCGACTTGGAGGCACAGATACGCAGTATTTT CASSQLRLGGTDTQYF
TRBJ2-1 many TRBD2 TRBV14 TGTGCCAGCAGCCGAGGGTTACTAGCGGGGGCCAATGAGCAGTTCTTC CASSRGLLAGANEQFF
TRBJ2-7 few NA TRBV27 TGTGCCAGCAGTTATAGGCTAAGTCAACAGGCCCGTTTGGACGAGCAGTACTTC CASSYRLSQQARLDEQYF
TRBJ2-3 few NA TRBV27 TGTGCCAGCAGTTGGCAGGGAATGAGAACAGATACGCAGTATTTT CASSWQGMRTDTQYF
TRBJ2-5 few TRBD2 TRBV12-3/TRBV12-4 TGTGCCAGCAGTTTACAGCGGGGGGAGGTGACCCAGTACTTC CASSLQRGEVTQYF
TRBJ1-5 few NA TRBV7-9 TGTGCCAGCAGCTTCACCGGCGGGGCACAGCCCCAGCATTTT CASSFTGGAQPQHF
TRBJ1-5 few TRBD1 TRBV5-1 TGCGCCAGCAGCTTAGGGACAGGGAGGGATCAGCCCCAGCATTTT CASSLGTGRDQPQHF
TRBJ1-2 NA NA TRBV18 TGTGCCAGCTCCCCAGGGGCAATCTATGGCTACACCTTC CASSPGAIYGYTF
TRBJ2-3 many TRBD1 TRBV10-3 TGTGCCATCAGTGAGTCAAGGCAGGGGGCAGATACGCAGTATTTT CAISESRQGADTQYF
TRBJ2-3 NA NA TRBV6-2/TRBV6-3 TGTGCCAGCAGTGAGAGACGCGCAGCCACAGATACGCAGTATTTT CASSERRAATDTQYF
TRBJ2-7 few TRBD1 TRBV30 TGTGCCTGGTTGGGGCCAGGGGGCTACGAGCAGTACTTC CAWLGPGGYEQYF
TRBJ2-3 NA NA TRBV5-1 TGCGCCAGCAGCTTGGACGGGACCCCAGATACGCAGTATTTT CASSLDGTPDTQYF
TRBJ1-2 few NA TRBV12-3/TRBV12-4 TGTGCCAGCAGCGAAAACTATGGCTACACCTTC CASSENYGYTF
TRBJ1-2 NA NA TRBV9 TGTGCCAGCAACGACATGGGAGCCAACCCTAACTATGGCTACACCTTC CASNDMGANPNYGYTF
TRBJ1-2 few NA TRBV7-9 TGTGCCAGCAGGCTCGAGGGACGGATTTTTCGTGGCTACACCTTC CASRLEGRIFRGYTF